This T cell receptor (beta chain) was sequenced for a study of cytomegalovirus exposure and HLA in healthy donors. Germline V CDR1 and CDR2: SGHRS, YFSETQ. The CDR3 is 18 residues long. J gave up 8 bases and V 4 bases, and 17 bases lay outside the gene matches. PCR amplification relied on 60 Vbeta primers (plus 13 Jbeta primers). Clones were read by immunoSEQ multiplex PCR, and TCRdb kept only the in-frame ones, dropping some. This table holds 60,000 or so clones, approximately 82% found once. This clone was counted once. This sequence joins TRBV5-1 and TRBJ1-4; 10 bases line up with TRBD1. The source is a woman in her forties in good health and CMV-seropositive. The sequencing input was PBMCs. The CDR3 spells CASSQGQGLRFDGEKLFF. Here the CDR3 DNA reads TGCGCCAGCAGCCAGGGACAGGGGTTGAGGTTCGATGGCGAAAAACTGTTTTTT.